What follows is one T cell receptor beta chain and its context. Per the germline V gene, CDR1 is MNHNY and CDR2 is SVGAGI (reference sequence). The CDR3 is 12 amino acids. With V trimmed by 7 bases and J by 11 bases, 7 bases remained unmatched. The data derive from a study of blood T cell repertoires in COVID-19. In the study overall: Acute-phase and convalescent COVID-19 samples originated in the United States, Italy and Spain. T cells, B-cell-depleted T cells, or PBMCs provided the cDNA or gDNA that served as material.

Per the original methods: Counts of nucleated cells, estimated from reference gene primer amplification, were obtained. Profiling relied on immunoSEQ multiplex PCR, and the TCRdb table lists in-frame clones only, not all of them. V and J calls and clone size follow that table, whereas D and trimming were derived from the DNA. The data contain about 90,000 clones, roughly 79% of them singletons. The sequenced sample was peripheral blood. The receptor's source is a woman aged 80 or over with acute or convalescent COVID-19. V and J are TRBV6-6 and TRBJ2-2, with TRBD2 identical over 7 bases. The CDR3 sequence: CASTWGEGELFF. Written as DNA, the CDR3 is TGTGCCAGCACCTGGGGGGAGGGAGAGCTGTTTTTT.